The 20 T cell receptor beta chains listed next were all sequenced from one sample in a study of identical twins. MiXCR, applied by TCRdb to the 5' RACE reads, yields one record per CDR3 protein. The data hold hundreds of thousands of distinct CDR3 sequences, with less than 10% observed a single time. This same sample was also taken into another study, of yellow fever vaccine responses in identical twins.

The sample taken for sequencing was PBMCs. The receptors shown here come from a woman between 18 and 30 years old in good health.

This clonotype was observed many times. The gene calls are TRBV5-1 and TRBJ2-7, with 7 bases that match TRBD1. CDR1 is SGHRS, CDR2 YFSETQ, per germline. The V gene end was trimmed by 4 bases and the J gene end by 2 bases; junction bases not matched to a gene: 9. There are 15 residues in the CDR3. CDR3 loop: CASSRTGESAYEQYF. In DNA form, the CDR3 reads TGCGCCAGCAGCCGTACAGGGGAAAGCGCCTACGAGCAGTACTTC.

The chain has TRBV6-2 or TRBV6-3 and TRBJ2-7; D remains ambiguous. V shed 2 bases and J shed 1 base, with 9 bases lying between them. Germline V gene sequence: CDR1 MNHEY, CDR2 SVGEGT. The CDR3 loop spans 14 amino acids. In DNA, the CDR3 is TGTGCCAGCAGTTACCTCGCCGGGTCCTACGAGCAGTACTTC. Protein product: CASSYLAGSYEQYF.

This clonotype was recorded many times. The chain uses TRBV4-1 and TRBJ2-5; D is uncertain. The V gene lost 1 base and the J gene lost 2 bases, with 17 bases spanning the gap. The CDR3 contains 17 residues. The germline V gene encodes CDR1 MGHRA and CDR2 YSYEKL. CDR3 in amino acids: CASSQVDMGFRQETQYF. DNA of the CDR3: TGCGCCAGCAGCCAAGTTGATATGGGGTTTCGACAAGAGACCCAGTACTTC.

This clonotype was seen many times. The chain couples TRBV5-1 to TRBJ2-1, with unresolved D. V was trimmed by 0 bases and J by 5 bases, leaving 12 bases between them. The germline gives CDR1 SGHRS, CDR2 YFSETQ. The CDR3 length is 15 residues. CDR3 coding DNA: TGCGCCAGCAGCTTGGCGGTCGGCCAGGACAATGAGCAGTTCTTC. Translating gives CASSLAVGQDNEQFF.

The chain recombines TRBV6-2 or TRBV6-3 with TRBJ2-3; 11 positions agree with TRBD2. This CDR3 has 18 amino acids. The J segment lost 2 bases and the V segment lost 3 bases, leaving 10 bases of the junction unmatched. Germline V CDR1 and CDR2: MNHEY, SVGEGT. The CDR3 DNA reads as TGTGCCAGCAGTTATCCCCCGACTAGCGGGGATTCCACAGATACGCAGTATTTT. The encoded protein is CASSYPPTSGDSTDTQYF.

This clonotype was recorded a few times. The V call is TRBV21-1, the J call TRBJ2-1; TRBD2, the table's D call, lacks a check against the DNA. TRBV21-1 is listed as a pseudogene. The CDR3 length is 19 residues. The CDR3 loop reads CASRTGPTSGGDRGDEQFF. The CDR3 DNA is TGTGCCAGCAGAACTGGCCCTACTAGCGGGGGGGATCGAGGGGATGAGCAGTTCTTC.

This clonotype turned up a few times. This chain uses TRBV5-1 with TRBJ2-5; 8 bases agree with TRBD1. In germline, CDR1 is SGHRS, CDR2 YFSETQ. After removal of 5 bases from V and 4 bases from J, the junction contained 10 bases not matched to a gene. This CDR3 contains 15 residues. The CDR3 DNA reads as TGCGCCAGCAGGAACTTGACAGGGGTCGGAGAGACCCAGTACTTC. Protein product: CASRNLTGVGETQYF.

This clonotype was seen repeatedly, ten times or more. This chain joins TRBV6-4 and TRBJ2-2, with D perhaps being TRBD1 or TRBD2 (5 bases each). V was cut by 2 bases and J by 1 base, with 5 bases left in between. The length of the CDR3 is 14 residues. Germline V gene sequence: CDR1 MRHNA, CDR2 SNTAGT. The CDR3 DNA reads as TGTGCCAGCAGTGACGGGGGGAACACCGGGGAGCTGTTTTTT. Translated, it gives CASSDGGNTGELFF.

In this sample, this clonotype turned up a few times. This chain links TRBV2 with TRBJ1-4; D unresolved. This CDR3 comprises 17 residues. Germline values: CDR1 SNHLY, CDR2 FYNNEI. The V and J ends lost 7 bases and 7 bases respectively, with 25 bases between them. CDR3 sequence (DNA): TGTGCCAGCAACACCCCAACCTCTAGTGCGGCGAGTGAAAAACTGTTTTTT. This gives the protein CASNTPTSSAASEKLFF.

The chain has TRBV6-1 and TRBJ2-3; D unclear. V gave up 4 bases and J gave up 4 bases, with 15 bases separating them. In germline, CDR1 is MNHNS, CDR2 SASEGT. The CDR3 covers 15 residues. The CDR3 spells CASSGLITWPDTQYF. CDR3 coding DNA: TGTGCCAGCAGTGGCCTGATAACTTGGCCAGATACGCAGTATTTT.

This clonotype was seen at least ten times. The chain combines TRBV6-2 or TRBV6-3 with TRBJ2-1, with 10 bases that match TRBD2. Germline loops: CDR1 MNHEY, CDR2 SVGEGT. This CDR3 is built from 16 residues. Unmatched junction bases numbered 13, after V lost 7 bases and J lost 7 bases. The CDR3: CASNNHGLAGENEQFF. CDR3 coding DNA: TGTGCCAGCAATAACCACGGGCTAGCGGGAGAGAATGAGCAGTTCTTC.

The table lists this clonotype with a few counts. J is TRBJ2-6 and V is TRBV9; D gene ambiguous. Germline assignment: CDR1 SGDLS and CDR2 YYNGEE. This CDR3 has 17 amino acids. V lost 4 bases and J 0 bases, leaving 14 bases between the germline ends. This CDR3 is CASSPRHFPSGANVLTF. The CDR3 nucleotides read TGTGCCAGCAGCCCAAGACACTTCCCCTCTGGGGCCAACGTCCTGACTTTC.

The CDR3 region has the DNA TGCAGTGCTAGAGGTACAGGGGCGATGAACAATCAGCCCCAGCATTTT. Amino acid sequence: CSARGTGAMNNQPQHF. J is TRBJ1-5 and V is TRBV20-1; 7 nucleotides align to TRBD1. The trim removed 1 base at V and 3 bases at J, leaving 9 bases unmatched. From germline, CDR1 is DFQATT and CDR2 SNEGSKA (reference sequence). The CDR3 covers 16 residues.

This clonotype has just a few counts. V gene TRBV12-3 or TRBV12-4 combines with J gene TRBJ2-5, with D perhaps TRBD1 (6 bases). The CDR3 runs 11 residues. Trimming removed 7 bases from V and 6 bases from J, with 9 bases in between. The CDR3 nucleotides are TGTGCCAGCACCCAGGGGCAGACCCAGTACTTC. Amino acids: CASTQGQTQYF.

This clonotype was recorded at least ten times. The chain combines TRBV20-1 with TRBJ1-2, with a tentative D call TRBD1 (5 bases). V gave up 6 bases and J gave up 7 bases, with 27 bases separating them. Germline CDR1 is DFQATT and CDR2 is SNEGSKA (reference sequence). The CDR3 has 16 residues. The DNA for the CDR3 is TGCAGTGCAGAACCGGGACGTATTGCCGAGCACGGTGGCTACACCTTC. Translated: CSAEPGRIAEHGGYTF.

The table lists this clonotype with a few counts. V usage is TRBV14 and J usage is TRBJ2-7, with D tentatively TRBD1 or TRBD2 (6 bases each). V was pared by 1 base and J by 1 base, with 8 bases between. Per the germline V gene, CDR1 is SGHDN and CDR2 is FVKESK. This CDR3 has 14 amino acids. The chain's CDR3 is CASSQAGASYEQYF. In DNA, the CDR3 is TGTGCCAGCAGCCAAGCGGGGGCTTCCTACGAGCAGTACTTC.

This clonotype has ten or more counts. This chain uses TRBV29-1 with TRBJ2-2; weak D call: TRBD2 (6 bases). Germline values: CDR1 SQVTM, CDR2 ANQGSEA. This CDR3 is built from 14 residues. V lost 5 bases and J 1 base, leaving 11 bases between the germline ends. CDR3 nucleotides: TGCAGCGTTTCGGGACTTCTGAACACCGGGGAGCTGTTTTTT. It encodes CSVSGLLNTGELFF.

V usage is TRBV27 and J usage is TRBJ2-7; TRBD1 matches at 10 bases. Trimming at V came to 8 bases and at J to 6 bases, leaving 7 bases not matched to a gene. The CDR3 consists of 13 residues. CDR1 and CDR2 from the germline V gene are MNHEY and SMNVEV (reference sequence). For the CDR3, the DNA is TGTGCCAGCGGGTCCGGGACAGGGGTCGAGCAGTACTTC. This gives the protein CASGSGTGVEQYF.

The CDR3 is CASRLSPFSTDTQYF. The DNA for the CDR3 is TGTGCCAGCAGATTAAGCCCCTTTAGCACAGATACGCAGTATTTT. This sequence joins TRBV12-3 or TRBV12-4 and TRBJ2-3; no clear D. The CDR3 contains 15 residues. V lost 6 bases and J 0 bases, leaving 13 bases between the germline ends.

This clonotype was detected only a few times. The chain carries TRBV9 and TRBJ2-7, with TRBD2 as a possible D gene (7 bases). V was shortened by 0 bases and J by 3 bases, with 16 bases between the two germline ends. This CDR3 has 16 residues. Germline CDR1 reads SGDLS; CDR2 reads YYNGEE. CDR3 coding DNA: TGTGCCAGCAGCGTAGACAAGGGGGGGAGGGACTACGAGCAGTACTTC. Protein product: CASSVDKGGRDYEQYF.